This T cell receptor (beta chain) derives from a study of CD8 T cells in ankylosing spondylitis. Points from the study as a whole: It appeared that ankylosing spondylitis blood was characterized by a TCR beta motif of several highly homologous variants. Reported data indicate significant enrichment of disease-linked clones within matched ankylosing spondylitis synovial fluid.

Trimming pared 1 base from V and 8 bases from J, leaving 17 bases between. CDR1 MGHRA and CDR2 YSYEKL come from the germline V gene. The CDR3 is 15 residues long. With molecular barcodes, quantitative 5'-RACE was used to make the TCR beta libraries. TCRdb processed the 5' RACE reads anew with MiXCR; each CDR3 protein has one entry. Of 50,000 to 60,000 distinct CDR3 sequences in the sample, about 7.8% were seen once. On this clonotype: The antigen remains undetermined.

The TCR comes from a female donor with ankylosing spondylitis or in good health (not recorded which). The sample consisted of blood, either unsorted or a sorted T cell fraction (not recorded which). The chain employs TRBV4-1 and TRBJ1-2; no clear D. CDR3 nucleotide sequence: TGCGCCAGCAGCCAAGTTTGGGGTTCCGGTGAAGGCTACACCTTC. Residues: CASSQVWGSGEGYTF.